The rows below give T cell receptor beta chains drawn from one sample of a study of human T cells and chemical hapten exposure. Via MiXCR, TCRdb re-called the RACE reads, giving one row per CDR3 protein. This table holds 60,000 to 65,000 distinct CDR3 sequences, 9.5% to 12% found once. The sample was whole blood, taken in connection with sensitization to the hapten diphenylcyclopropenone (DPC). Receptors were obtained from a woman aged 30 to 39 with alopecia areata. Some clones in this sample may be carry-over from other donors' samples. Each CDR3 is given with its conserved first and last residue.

CDR3 protein: CASSVGGINQPQHF
J gene: TRBJ1-5
V gene: TRBV9

CDR3 protein: CASSLLAGGSGELFF
J gene: TRBJ2-2
V gene: TRBV7-8

CDR3 protein: CASKAADNSPLHF
J gene: TRBJ1-6
V gene: TRBV19

CDR3 protein: CAITRSRDAYQFF
J gene: TRBJ2-1
V gene: TRBV10-3

CDR3 protein: CASSFLESYTF
J gene: TRBJ1-2
V gene: TRBV7-9

CDR3 protein: CASSPDRDRYEQYF
J gene: TRBJ2-7
V gene: TRBV18

CDR3 protein: CASSTDSGAQETQYF
J gene: TRBJ2-5
V gene: TRBV10-2

CDR3 protein: CASMSLTKAYEQYF
J gene: TRBJ2-7
V gene: TRBV6-2/TRBV6-3

CDR3 protein: CASSQTAKGETQYF
J gene: TRBJ2-5
V gene: TRBV14

CDR3 protein: CSVDDRSGNTIYF
J gene: TRBJ1-3
V gene: TRBV29-1

CDR3 protein: CASSQNPQGSGANVLTF
J gene: TRBJ2-6
V gene: TRBV4-1

CDR3 protein: CSAPQEGPRSYEQYF
J gene: TRBJ2-7
V gene: TRBV20-1

CDR3 protein: CASSPQLAGVHEQFF
J gene: TRBJ2-1
V gene: TRBV4-1

CDR3 protein: CASSEEGRSADTQYF
J gene: TRBJ2-3
V gene: TRBV2

CDR3 protein: CASTGQTQETQYF
J gene: TRBJ2-5
V gene: TRBV6-1

CDR3 protein: CASMQGGSNTQYF
J gene: TRBJ2-3
V gene: TRBV10-2

CDR3 protein: CASSGIEAEKLFF
J gene: TRBJ1-4
V gene: TRBV28

CDR3 protein: CASQPTGVSSYNSPLHF
J gene: TRBJ1-6
V gene: TRBV28

CDR3 protein: CASSLEKDRTYEQYF
J gene: TRBJ2-7
V gene: TRBV5-6

CDR3 protein: CASSWGQATNEKLFF
J gene: TRBJ1-4
V gene: TRBV5-1

CDR3 protein: CASSSGSKRNTIYF
J gene: TRBJ1-3
V gene: TRBV27

CDR3 protein: CSVTGVQETQYF
J gene: TRBJ2-5
V gene: TRBV29-1

CDR3 protein: CASKSGYSNQPQHF
J gene: TRBJ1-5
V gene: TRBV6-2/TRBV6-3

CDR3 protein: CASSPRASGANEQFF
J gene: TRBJ2-1
V gene: TRBV18

CDR3 protein: CASSLQGAREQYF
J gene: TRBJ2-7
V gene: TRBV7-6

CDR3 protein: CASSFGELRDTQYF
J gene: TRBJ2-3
V gene: TRBV7-2

CDR3 protein: CASQRGRNTGELFF
J gene: TRBJ2-2
V gene: TRBV7-9

CDR3 protein: CASSSGSYNEQFF
J gene: TRBJ2-1
V gene: TRBV11-3

CDR3 protein: CASSPGLDTDTQYF
J gene: TRBJ2-3
V gene: TRBV7-2

CDR3 protein: CASSPTGPDTQYF
J gene: TRBJ2-3
V gene: TRBV3-1

CDR3 protein: CSVEVAGGGTEAFF
J gene: TRBJ1-1
V gene: TRBV29-1

CDR3 protein: CASRFKQGLSYEQYF
J gene: TRBJ2-7
V gene: TRBV27

CDR3 protein: CSVPTGYNEQFF
J gene: TRBJ2-1
V gene: TRBV29-1

CDR3 protein: CASSSPLAADTQYF
J gene: TRBJ2-3
V gene: TRBV7-2

CDR3 protein: CASSSQGGAGAREQYF
J gene: TRBJ2-7
V gene: TRBV18

CDR3 protein: CSVEPGWGMNTEAFF
J gene: TRBJ1-1
V gene: TRBV29-1

CDR3 protein: CASSQVQGLAGAGGFQTQYF
J gene: TRBJ2-5
V gene: TRBV4-2

CDR3 protein: CASSFISWTGKTEAFF
J gene: TRBJ1-1
V gene: TRBV12-3/TRBV12-4

CDR3 protein: CASSLVAEGGEQFF
J gene: TRBJ2-1
V gene: TRBV11-3

CDR3 protein: CSVEDLMGGYEQYF
J gene: TRBJ2-7
V gene: TRBV29-1

CDR3 protein: CASTKEGGNTEAFF
J gene: TRBJ1-1
V gene: TRBV6-5

CDR3 protein: CASSRTGTGQFF
J gene: TRBJ2-1
V gene: TRBV28

CDR3 protein: CASSWRGQDYGYTF
J gene: TRBJ1-2
V gene: TRBV6-5

CDR3 protein: CASRDTNDPDTQYF
J gene: TRBJ2-3
V gene: TRBV28

CDR3 protein: CASSPGTPNEQFF
J gene: TRBJ2-1
V gene: TRBV7-2

CDR3 protein: CASSYGTGPVTNTGELFF
J gene: TRBJ2-2
V gene: TRBV6-5

CDR3 protein: CASSLSGAAYGYTF
J gene: TRBJ1-2
V gene: TRBV5-1

CDR3 protein: CASSLSPGATYGYTF
J gene: TRBJ1-2
V gene: TRBV14

CDR3 protein: CASSLGQMSLYYGYTF
J gene: TRBJ1-2
V gene: TRBV7-2